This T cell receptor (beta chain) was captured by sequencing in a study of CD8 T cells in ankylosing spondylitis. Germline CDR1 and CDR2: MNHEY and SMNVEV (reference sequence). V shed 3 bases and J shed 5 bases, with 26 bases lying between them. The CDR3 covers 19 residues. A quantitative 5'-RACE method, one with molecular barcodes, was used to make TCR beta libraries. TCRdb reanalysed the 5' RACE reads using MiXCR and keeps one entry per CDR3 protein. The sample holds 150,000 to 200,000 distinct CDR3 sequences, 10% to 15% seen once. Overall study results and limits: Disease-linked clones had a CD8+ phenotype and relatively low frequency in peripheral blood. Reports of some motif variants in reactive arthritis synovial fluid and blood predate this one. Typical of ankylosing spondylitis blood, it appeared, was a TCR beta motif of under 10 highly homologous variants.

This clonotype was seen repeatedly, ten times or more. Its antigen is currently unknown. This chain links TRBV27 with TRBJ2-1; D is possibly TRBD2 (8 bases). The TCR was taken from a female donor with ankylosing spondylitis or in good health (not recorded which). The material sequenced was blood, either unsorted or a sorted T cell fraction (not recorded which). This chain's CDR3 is CASSFWGGRTKRGHNEQFF. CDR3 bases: TGTGCCAGCAGTTTTTGGGGCGGGAGGACGAAAAGGGGGCACAATGAGCAGTTCTTC.